One and the same sample provided the 25 T cell receptor beta chains below, sequenced in a study of blood T cells in healthy people across ages (dated by TCRdb to 2015 to 2017). Libraries came from 5' RACE. The listed sequencing device is Illumina HiSeq 2500. The second PCR ran for about 6 to 11 cycles and used a J-beta primer mix along with a sample-barcoded 5' primer. TCRdb ran its own pipeline on the public reads, namely fastp trimming at Q25 and MiXCR clone calling, and kept in-frame beta chains. Identical CDR3 protein sequences are pooled into one entry, listed with their most common genes and DNA. Counted in this sample were 850,000 or so distinct CDR3 sequences; more than 25% of them appeared once. The biggest ten clones account for 15% to 20% of the sample. The specimen was blood. The receptors come from a woman over 75 in good health.

Regarding this clonotype: A much larger clone is a single base away; this may be a read error. This chain uses TRBV7-2 with TRBJ2-1; D is uncertain. The assigned J gene may be wrong: the sequence end matches TRBJ2-7 better. The CDR3 runs to 15 residues. In germline, CDR1 is SGHTA, CDR2 FQGNSA. The CDR3 coding sequence is TGTGCCAGCAGCTTAGTTGGGATGCCCTACAATGAGCAGTACTTC. Translation gives CASSLVGMPYNEQYF.

This clonotype was detected many times. This chain uses TRBV5-1 with TRBJ2-1; 9 bases match TRBD2. Trimming at V came to 4 bases and at J to 0 bases, leaving 5 bases not matched to a gene. The germline V gene encodes CDR1 SGHRS and CDR2 YFSETQ. This CDR3 spans 16 amino acids. For the CDR3, the DNA is TGCGCCAGCAGCCGGGCGGGGGGGACCTCCTACAATGAGCAGTTCTTC. Protein: CASSRAGGTSYNEQFF.

This clonotype was detected only a few times. The V and J genes are TRBV3-1 and TRBJ1-6; weak D call: TRBD1 (5 bases). CDR1 and CDR2 from the germline V gene are LGHDT and YNNKEL (reference sequence). The CDR3 has 14 amino acids. With 9 bases removed from V and 7 bases from J, the gap between germline ends came to 16 bases. For the CDR3, the DNA is TGTGCCAGTTCGATCCTCTCAGGGAATTCACCCCTCCACTTT. Residues: CASSILSGNSPLHF. Full variable domain (remainder filled in from reference TRBV3-1 and TRBJ1-6): DTAVSQTPKYLVTQMGNDKSIKCEQNLGHDTMYWYKQDSKKFLKIMFSYNNKELIINETVPNRFSPKSPDKAHLNLHINSLELGDSAVYFCASSILSGNSPLHFGNGTRLTVT.

At least ten counts were recorded for this clonotype. This rearrangement joins TRBV15 to TRBJ2-5; maybe TRBD1 (6 bases). This CDR3 spans 13 amino acids. The V and J ends lost 2 bases and 4 bases respectively, with 8 bases between them. Germline loops: CDR1 LNHNV, CDR2 YYDKDF (reference sequence). As DNA, the CDR3 is TGTGCCACCAGCAGAACAGGGCGAGAGACCCAGTACTTC. Translated, it gives CATSRTGRETQYF.

In this sample, this clonotype turned up many times. The chain combines TRBV7-9 with TRBJ2-1, with D unresolved. The CDR3 consists of 15 residues. Per germline, CDR1 SEHNR and CDR2 FQNEAQ (reference sequence). Trimming shortened V by 5 bases and J by 4 bases, and 15 bases separated the two germline ends. CDR3 sequence (DNA): TGTGCCAGCAGCACCGTCTCCCCCAATTACAATGAGCAGTTCTTC. It codes for CASSTVSPNYNEQFF.

The chain recombines TRBV27 with TRBJ1-2; 9 bases map to TRBD1. The CDR3 is 14 amino acids. Germline V lookup: CDR1 MNHEY, CDR2 SMNVEV (reference sequence). V shed 5 bases, J shed 7 bases, and the junction held 8 bases outside the gene matches. The chain's CDR3 is CASSPRQGVTGYTF. DNA of the CDR3: TGTGCCAGCAGTCCCCGACAGGGGGTGACTGGCTACACCTTC.

This clonotype was counted at least ten times. This chain uses TRBV10-3 with TRBJ2-1, with a weak D call TRBD2 (6 bases). Deletions cut 2 bases from V and 7 bases from J, with 15 bases between. CDR3 length: 15 amino acids. Germline values: CDR1 ENHRY, CDR2 SYGVKD. CDR3 DNA sequence: TGTGCCATCAGTGAGACCGGGACTCTTAGGAATGAGCAGTTCTTC. Translation gives CAISETGTLRNEQFF.

On this clonotype itself: With a much larger clone just one base away, this may be a read error. The chain couples TRBV11-3 to TRBJ2-5; tentatively, D is TRBD1 (6 bases). This CDR3 is built from 13 residues. Germline V gene sequence: CDR1 SGHNT, CDR2 YENEEA. With 5 bases removed from V and 11 bases from J, the gap between germline ends came to 18 bases. Written as DNA, the CDR3 is TGTGCCAGCAGCCCGCTGGGGGCGGCGAGGCAGTACTTC. Protein product: CASSPLGAARQYF.

This clonotype appeared many times. V usage is TRBV21-1 and J usage is TRBJ2-1; the table's TRBD2 call for D was not verified on the DNA. TRBV21-1 is tagged as a pseudogene. The CDR3 extends over 18 amino acids. The DNA for the CDR3 is TGTGCCAGCAGCACATCCGGGGCTAGGGACTTTGACTACAATGAGCAGTTCTTC. Amino acid sequence: CASSTSGARDFDYNEQFF.

This clonotype was detected ten times or more. The DNA for the CDR3 is TGTGCCAGCAGTTTATTAGGTCAGGGGATTTTAGGAATTCAAGGCTACACCTTC. Translated, it gives CASSLLGQGILGIQGYTF. This rearrangement joins TRBV27 to TRBJ1-2; D perhaps matches TRBD1 (6 bases). Germline lookup yields CDR1 MNHEY and CDR2 SMNVEV (reference sequence). CDR3 size: 18 residues. V lost 1 base and J 8 bases, leaving 26 bases between the germline ends.

This clonotype was counted many times. V is TRBV6-5 and J is TRBJ2-1, with TRBD2 identical over 7 bases. Germline V lookup: CDR1 MNHEY, CDR2 SVGAGI. With 4 bases clipped from V and 0 bases from J, the junction kept 9 bases outside the gene matches. The CDR3 has 17 residues. Here the CDR3 reads CASSSPRLASSYNEQFF. Written as DNA, the CDR3 is TGTGCCAGCAGTTCCCCACGACTAGCCAGCTCCTACAATGAGCAGTTCTTC.

V and J are TRBV29-1 and TRBJ1-2, with TRBD1 as a possible D gene (5 bases). The CDR3 spans 13 residues. The germline V and J ends were trimmed by 2 bases and 6 bases, with 13 bases remaining between them. CDR1 SQVTM and CDR2 ANQGSEA come from the germline V gene. CDR3 region: CSVENAGRDGYTF. The CDR3 DNA is TGCAGCGTTGAAAATGCAGGGCGGGATGGCTACACCTTC.

The V call is TRBV5-1, the J call TRBJ1-3; TRBD1 might be the D (5 bases). The germline gives CDR1 SGHRS, CDR2 YFSETQ. Deletions cut 5 bases from V and 0 bases from J, with 12 bases between. This CDR3 spans 15 amino acids. This CDR3 is CASRASGSSGNTIYF. The CDR3 nucleotides are TGCGCCAGCAGAGCCTCAGGGTCCTCTGGAAACACCATATATTTT.

The gene calls are TRBV3-1 and TRBJ2-3, with 12 bases that match TRBD2. V was pared by 2 bases and J by 8 bases, with 5 bases of the junction left unmatched. Germline CDR1 and CDR2: LGHDT and YNNKEL (reference sequence). The CDR3 has 15 amino acids. CDR3 coding DNA: TGTGCCAGCAGCCAATACACTAGCGGGGGGAGTACGCAGTATTTT. This codes for CASSQYTSGGSTQYF.

The V gene is TRBV7-2, the J gene TRBJ2-6, with TRBD2 as a possible D gene (6 bases). Between the trimmed V and J ends, which lost 1 base and 18 bases, there was a span of 25 bases. The germline V gene has CDR1 SGHTA and CDR2 FQGNSA. The CDR3 consists of 16 residues. CDR3 sequence: CASSLDGGAGANIRTF. CDR3 sequence (DNA): TGTGCCAGCAGCTTAGATGGAGGGGCTGGGGCCAACATCCGGACTTTC.

At least ten counts were recorded for this clonotype. The chain is built from TRBV6-5 and TRBJ2-3, with TRBD2 matching over 16 bases. The ends lost 2 bases at V and 5 bases at J; junction bases unmatched: 7. The CDR3 contains 18 residues. Germline V gives CDR1 MNHEY, CDR2 SVGAGI. The CDR3 protein is CASSYEGLAGGRGDTQYF. CDR3 nucleotides: TGTGCCAGCAGTTACGAGGGACTAGCGGGGGGGCGCGGAGATACGCAGTATTTT.

Of note for this clonotype: The junction and the germline gene differ at one end; a read error may be behind it. J is TRBJ2-3 and V is TRBV5-1, with D possibly called TRBD1 or TRBD2 (5 bases each). The germline gives CDR1 SGHRS, CDR2 YFSETQ. The CDR3 is 14 amino acids. CDR3 region: CASSSEGPTDTRYF. Here the CDR3 DNA reads TGCGCCAGCAGCTCAGAGGGGCCAACAGATACGCGGTATTTT.

The chain is built from TRBV7-3 and TRBJ2-1, with D possibly being TRBD1 (7 bases). Trimming stripped 0 bases from V and 4 bases from J, with 16 bases between. The CDR3 spans 17 residues. Per germline, CDR1 SGHTA and CDR2 FQGTGA. Written as DNA, the CDR3 is TGTGCCAGCAGCTTAACCGGGCAGGGGGGCAGGTACAATGAGCAGTTCTTC. Translating gives CASSLTGQGGRYNEQFF.

Details on this clonotype: Germline is not matched at one junction end, which may reflect a read error. The chain carries TRBV5-1 and TRBJ2-1, with D possibly being TRBD2 (7 bases). The CDR3 spans 14 residues. CDR1 is SGHRS and CDR2 is YFSETQ in the germline V gene. CDR3 region: CAGSGVGGPNEQFF. CDR3 bases: TGCGCCGGCAGCGGGGTGGGGGGGCCCAATGAGCAGTTCTTC. The whole variable domain, filled in from reference TRBV5-1 and TRBJ2-1, reads KAGVTQTPRYLIKTRGQQVTLSCSPISGHRSVSWYQQTPGQGLQFLFEYFSETQRNKGNFPGRFSGRQFSNSRSEMNVSTLELGDSALYLCAGSGVGGPNEQFFGPGTRLTVL.

The V and J genes are TRBV15 and TRBJ2-7; D possibly corresponds to TRBD1 (6 bases). The CDR3 length is 17 residues. From germline, CDR1 is LNHNV and CDR2 YYDKDF (reference sequence). The V end was cut by 1 base, the J end by 0 bases, with 16 bases between. DNA for the CDR3: TGTGCCACCAGCAGAGGCCCTGCAGGGGTACGCTCCTACGAGCAGTACTTC. Translation gives CATSRGPAGVRSYEQYF.

A word on this clonotype: The germline gene is not matched at one end of the junction; a read error may be the cause. The rearrangement links TRBV27 to TRBJ1-1; TRBD1 might be the D (6 bases). CDR3 size: 13 residues. Germline-derived CDR1 and CDR2 are MNHEY and SMNVEV (reference sequence). The CDR3 DNA is TGTGCCAGCAGTAGGGTCCAGGGGACGGAAGCCTTCTTT. Amino acids: CASSRVQGTEAFF.

This clonotype was detected ten times or more. This chain joins TRBV4-2 and TRBJ2-3; the match to TRBD1 covers 8 bases. Looked up from germline, CDR1 is LGHNA and CDR2 is YNFKEQ. Germline trimming cut 3 bases from V and 1 base from J; bases unmatched to any gene: 9. The CDR3 covers 17 residues. The DNA of the CDR3 is TGTGCCAGCAGCCACGATGGGACAGGCGATCGCACAGATACGCAGTATTTT. Translation: CASSHDGTGDRTDTQYF.

V is TRBV7-2 and J is TRBJ1-5; D is possibly TRBD1 (6 bases). Germline V gene lookup returns CDR1 SGHTA and CDR2 FQGNSA. This CDR3 is built from 15 residues. V was trimmed by 1 base and J by 5 bases, leaving 12 bases between them. CDR3 sequence (DNA): TGTGCCAGCAGCTTAGAGGGGGGGCTCGATCAGCCCCAGCATTTT. Protein: CASSLEGGLDQPQHF.

This clonotype was seen many times. V gene TRBV10-3 combines with J gene TRBJ2-7; 8 nucleotides align to TRBD1. This CDR3 is built from 15 residues. The J segment lost 2 bases and the V segment lost 7 bases, leaving 10 bases of the junction unmatched. Germline-derived CDR1 and CDR2 are ENHRY and SYGVKD. CDR3 protein: CAINRGQGRTYEQYF. The CDR3 region has the DNA TGTGCCATCAACCGAGGACAGGGAAGGACCTACGAGCAGTACTTC.

The CDR3 DNA follows: TGCAGCGTTGCTCACACTACCTACGAGCAGTACTTC. Amino acids: CSVAHTTYEQYF. This rearrangement joins TRBV29-1 to TRBJ2-4; D call uncertain. The closer fit of TRBJ2-7 to the DNA end suggests the J call may be wrong. The CDR3 length is 12 residues. Germline CDR1 and CDR2: SQVTM and ANQGSEA.